These 3 T cell receptor beta chains were sequenced from one sample in a study of T cells in Graves' hyperthyroidism and ophthalmopathy. RNA transcripts were the template for amplifying TCR beta CDR3 regions. With the HTBI primer set, the TCR CDR3 went through a first round of RT-PCR. Using its own MiXCR run on the multiplex PCR reads, TCRdb lists one record per CDR3 protein. The sample has 160,000 or so distinct CDR3 sequences, roughly 10% seen once. The sequenced sample consisted of blood. These receptors came from a woman younger than 35 with Graves' hyperthyroidism that later progressed to Graves' ophthalmopathy.

This clonotype has ten or more counts. The V gene is TRBV9, the J gene TRBJ1-2, with 7 positions matching TRBD1. The germline V gene has CDR1 SGDLS and CDR2 YYNGEE. V lost 6 bases and J lost 2; bases outside the gene matches: 7. This CDR3 is built from 14 residues. The CDR3 is CASNEGQLNYGYTF. The CDR3 coding sequence is TGTGCCAGCAACGAGGGACAGTTGAACTATGGCTACACCTTC.

This clonotype was counted ten times or more. V is TRBV13 and J is TRBJ2-7; 10 bases are shared with TRBD1. Germline V gene sequence: CDR1 PRHDT, CDR2 FYEKMQ (reference sequence). The V gene end was trimmed by 5 bases and the J gene end by 5 bases; junction bases not matched to a gene: 6. This CDR3 comprises 14 residues. CDR3 region: CASSPSDRGDEQYF. CDR3 bases: TGTGCCAGCAGCCCATCGGACAGGGGGGACGAGCAGTACTTC.

This clonotype occurred many times. The chain recombines TRBV28 with TRBJ1-1; 9 bases align to TRBD1. This CDR3 has 13 residues. Trimming took 3 bases from V and 11 from J; bases not matched to a gene: 7. CDR1 and CDR2 from the germline V gene are MDHEN and SYDVKM. This CDR3 is CASSFLTGGDAFF. Here the CDR3 DNA reads TGTGCCAGCAGTTTCCTAACAGGGGGCGACGCTTTCTTT.